The 28 T cell receptor beta chains in this list originate from one sample, sequenced in a study of CD8 T cells in ankylosing spondylitis. Each CDR3 protein gets one entry after TCRdb re-called the 5' RACE reads with MiXCR. The sample shows roughly 150,000 distinct CDR3 sequences, about 7% of them seen only once. The sequenced material came from blood, either unsorted or a sorted T cell fraction (not recorded which). The receptor source for this set is a female donor with ankylosing spondylitis or in good health (not recorded which).

This clonotype was picked up many times. V usage is TRBV20-1 and J usage is TRBJ1-5; D uncertain. The CDR3 covers 15 residues. Looked up from germline, CDR1 is DFQATT and CDR2 is SNEGSKA (reference sequence). Trimming removed 5 bases from V and 0 bases from J, with 14 bases in between. The CDR3 is CSAHEWGYSNQPQHF. In DNA, the CDR3 is TGCAGTGCTCACGAATGGGGATATAGCAATCAGCCCCAGCATTTT.

This clonotype has a count of ten or more. CDR3 coding DNA: TGTGCCAGCAGTTCGACAGGAAATACTGAAGCTTTCTTT. Translation: CASSSTGNTEAFF. The V gene is TRBV6-6, the J gene TRBJ1-1; TRBD1 is a possible D gene (6 bases). In germline, CDR1 is MNHNY, CDR2 SVGAGI (reference sequence). V was clipped by 4 bases and J by 5 bases, with 11 bases between them. The CDR3 contains 13 residues.

This clonotype was counted many times. The rearrangement joins TRBV5-1 to TRBJ2-1, with 7 bases matching TRBD2. Germline V gene lookup returns CDR1 SGHRS and CDR2 YFSETQ. The CDR3 is 17 residues long. V shed 0 bases and J 0 bases; nucleotides not matched to a gene: 6. The CDR3 loop is CASSLEVAGSSYNEQFF. DNA of the CDR3: TGCGCCAGCAGCTTGGAGGTAGCGGGCAGCTCCTACAATGAGCAGTTCTTC. Variable domain in full (rest from reference TRBV5-1 and TRBJ2-1): KAGVTQTPRYLIKTRGQQVTLSCSPISGHRSVSWYQQTPGQGLQFLFEYFSETQRNKGNFPGRFSGRQFSNSRSEMNVSTLELGDSALYLCASSLEVAGSSYNEQFFGPGTRLTVL.

This clonotype has only a few counts. The V gene is TRBV18, the J gene TRBJ1-1; 7 bases fit TRBD1. This CDR3 is 14 amino acids long. The ends lost 3 bases at V and 8 bases at J; junction bases unmatched: 9. CDR1 is KGHSH, CDR2 LQKENI, per germline. CDR3 DNA sequence: TGTGCCAGCTCACCGAGGGGGCGTCAACCAGAAGCTTTCTTT. It codes for CASSPRGRQPEAFF.

This clonotype has only a few counts. The chain links TRBV11-2 to TRBJ2-2, with a possible D match to TRBD1 (8 bases). V gave up 4 bases and J gave up 4 bases, with 16 bases separating them. CDR3 length: 16 residues. Germline values: CDR1 SGHAT, CDR2 FQNNGV. The CDR3 nucleotides read TGTGCCAGCAGCTCTCGACAGGGGAGGGGCACCGGGGAGCTGTTTTTT. It codes for CASSSRQGRGTGELFF.

This clonotype has only a few counts. The chain links TRBV6-5 to TRBJ2-3; tentative D call: TRBD2 (6 bases). CDR1 and CDR2 (germline): MNHEY, SVGAGI. The CDR3 loop spans 13 amino acids. The ends were cut back, 2 bases at V and 6 bases at J, with 9 bases in the middle. In DNA, the CDR3 is TGTGCCAGCAGTTACGCTGGGGGGGATACGCAGTATTTT. This encodes CASSYAGGDTQYF.

This clonotype was picked up many times. This chain links TRBV12-3 or TRBV12-4 with TRBJ1-1; D is unresolved. Trimming pared 7 bases from V and 0 bases from J, leaving 12 bases between. The CDR3 has 14 amino acids. CDR3 sequence: CASNIGGLNTEAFF. The CDR3 nucleotides read TGTGCCAGCAATATAGGAGGATTGAACACTGAAGCTTTCTTT.

In this sample, this clonotype turned up many times. The chain has TRBV13 and TRBJ2-7; 9 positions agree with TRBD1. This CDR3 has 15 residues. Germline lookup yields CDR1 PRHDT and CDR2 FYEKMQ (reference sequence). Trimming at V came to 4 bases and at J to 3 bases, leaving 7 bases not matched to a gene. The CDR3 loop is CASSSPGTGHYEQYF. CDR3 bases: TGTGCCAGCAGCTCGCCCGGGACAGGGCACTACGAGCAGTACTTC.

This clonotype was counted at least ten times. The V and J genes are TRBV20-1 and TRBJ2-1; a weak D match, TRBD1 (6 bases). Trimming cost V 5 bases and J 6 bases, with 14 bases left between them. Germline CDR1 reads DFQATT; CDR2 reads SNEGSKA (reference sequence). CDR3 length: 13 amino acids. The CDR3 DNA is TGCAGTGCTTGGATGACGACAGGCAATGAGCAGTTCTTC. It translates to CSAWMTTGNEQFF.

The table lists this clonotype with many counts. The V and J genes are TRBV4-3 and TRBJ2-4, with TRBD1 identical over 7 bases. Germline loops: CDR1 LGHNA, CDR2 YSLEER. This CDR3 contains 14 residues. V lost 3 bases to trimming and J lost 1 base; unmatched junction nucleotides: 0. The CDR3 spells CASSQDRAKNIQYF. CDR3 coding DNA: TGCGCCAGCAGCCAGGACAGGGCCAAAAACATTCAGTACTTC.

This clonotype was seen ten or more times. The chain has TRBV11-2 and TRBJ2-2, with D perhaps matching TRBD1 (6 bases). The CDR3 runs to 16 residues. CDR1 is SGHAT and CDR2 is FQNNGV in the germline V gene. V gave up 0 bases and J gave up 0 bases, with 8 bases separating them. In nucleotides, the CDR3 is TGTGCCAGCAGCTTAGAACAGGGCCCGAACACCGGGGAGCTGTTTTTT. Translating gives CASSLEQGPNTGELFF.

This clonotype appeared many times. The rearrangement uses TRBV4-1 and TRBJ1-3; TRBD1 might be the D (5 bases). The CDR3 contains 14 residues. Germline CDR1 is MGHRA and CDR2 is YSYEKL. V shed 6 bases and J shed 4 bases, with 13 bases lying between them. The CDR3 sequence: CASRMWGEGNTIYF. The CDR3 DNA sequence: TGCGCCAGCAGAATGTGGGGCGAGGGAAACACCATATATTTT.

V and J are TRBV27 and TRBJ2-7, with 9 bases fitting TRBD1. CDR3 size: 12 residues. Germline CDR1 is MNHEY and CDR2 is SMNVEV (reference sequence). Germline trimming cut 6 bases from V and 7 bases from J; bases unmatched to any gene: 4. Here the CDR3 DNA reads TGTGCCAGCAGAACAGGGGGCCGGGAGCAGTACTTC. Its translation: CASRTGGREQYF.

This clonotype was picked up many times. The chain couples TRBV5-1 to TRBJ2-1; TRBD2 aligns across 10 bases. V was clipped by 0 bases and J by 4 bases; unmatched bases: 4. The CDR3 has 16 residues. The V gene's germline CDR1 is SGHRS and CDR2 YFSETQ. In DNA form, the CDR3 reads TGCGCCAGCAGCTTGGGGACTAGCGGACTTTACAATGAGCAGTTCTTC. This translates into CASSLGTSGLYNEQFF.

This clonotype was observed a handful of times. The rearrangement uses TRBV9 and TRBJ1-1; a weak D match, TRBD1 (5 bases). Germline V gene sequence: CDR1 SGDLS, CDR2 YYNGEE. Trimming cost V 0 bases and J 6 bases, with 9 bases left between them. The CDR3 length is 13 residues. CDR3 bases: TGTGCCAGCAGCGTAGATGGGACCGCTGAAGCTTTCTTT. This sequence encodes CASSVDGTAEAFF.

This clonotype was counted a few times. J is TRBJ2-2 and V is TRBV9; D possibly corresponds to TRBD2 (5 bases). Germline CDR1 and CDR2: SGDLS and YYNGEE. Trimming left V 6 bases short and J 5 bases short, with 14 bases between. The CDR3 contains 14 residues. This CDR3 is CASTFEDLTGELFF. CDR3 DNA: TGTGCCAGCACATTTGAGGACTTGACCGGGGAGCTGTTTTTT.

This clonotype was counted ten times or more. This chain links TRBV5-1 with TRBJ1-1; 7 positions agree with TRBD1. CDR1 is SGHRS, CDR2 YFSETQ, per germline. This CDR3 is built from 15 residues. V gave up 4 bases and J gave up 0 bases; unmatched junction bases: 6. The CDR3 coding sequence is TGCGCCAGCAGCGGGAGGACAGGAGTGAACACTGAAGCTTTCTTT. It encodes CASSGRTGVNTEAFF. The whole variable domain, remainder taken from reference TRBV5-1 and TRBJ1-1, is KAGVTQTPRYLIKTRGQQVTLSCSPISGHRSVSWYQQTPGQGLQFLFEYFSETQRNKGNFPGRFSGRQFSNSRSEMNVSTLELGDSALYLCASSGRTGVNTEAFFGQGTRLTVV.

This clonotype was counted ten times or more. The chain uses TRBV6-1 and TRBJ2-7; no firm D call. CDR1 and CDR2 from the germline V gene are MNHNS and SASEGT. Between the trimmed V and J ends, which lost 7 bases and 0 bases, there was a span of 13 bases. The CDR3 sequence is 14 residues long. CDR3 loop: CASNQDGFSYEQYF. CDR3 DNA sequence: TGTGCCAGCAACCAAGACGGCTTCTCCTACGAGCAGTACTTC.

A few counts support this clonotype. The V gene is TRBV27, the J gene TRBJ1-1, with no clear D. V shed 2 bases and J shed 1 base, with 8 bases lying between them. The CDR3 has 14 amino acids. Germline values: CDR1 MNHEY, CDR2 SMNVEV (reference sequence). CDR3 protein: CASSLVQQNTEAFF. CDR3 in DNA: TGTGCCAGCAGTTTAGTACAGCAGAACACTGAAGCTTTCTTT.

This clonotype was counted ten times or more. This chain connects TRBV29-1 to TRBJ2-1, with 12 bases identical to TRBD2. Trimming cost V 5 bases and J 0 bases; bases outside gene matches: 8. This CDR3 has 17 amino acids. CDR1 SQVTM and CDR2 ANQGSEA come from the germline V gene. CDR3 in DNA: TGCAGCGTTCCAACTCTAGCGGGGGGGAGCTCCTACAATGAGCAGTTCTTC. Protein: CSVPTLAGGSSYNEQFF.

This clonotype showed up many times. The chain couples TRBV7-9 to TRBJ2-3; TRBD2 matches 7 bases. The V and J ends lost 0 bases and 0 bases, in that order; junction bases with no gene match: 3. The CDR3 sequence is 16 residues long. Germline V gene data show CDR1 as SEHNR and CDR2 as FQNEAQ (reference sequence). CDR3: CASSLANGGSTDTQYF. CDR3 DNA sequence: TGTGCCAGCAGCTTAGCGAACGGGGGGAGCACAGATACGCAGTATTTT. Drawing the rest from reference TRBV7-9 and TRBJ2-3, the complete variable domain is DTGVSQNPRHKITKRGQNVTFRCDPISEHNRLYWYRQTLGQGPEFLTYFQNEAQLEKSRLLSDRFSAERPKGSFSTLEIQRTEQGDSAMYLCASSLANGGSTDTQYFGPGTRLTVL.

This clonotype was detected only a few times. The chain employs TRBV6-2 or TRBV6-3 and TRBJ2-4, with TRBD1 matching 10 bases. Trimming cost V 5 bases and J 9 bases; bases outside gene matches: 7. The CDR3 has 14 residues. Germline assignment: CDR1 MNHEY and CDR2 SVGEGT. CDR3 nucleotide sequence: TGTGCCAGCAGTAAGACAGGGGGCCGGGGCATTCAGTACTTC. Amino acids: CASSKTGGRGIQYF.

This clonotype showed up many times. V gene TRBV7-8 combines with J gene TRBJ1-5, with 8 bases lining up with TRBD1. The junction had 5 bases not matched to a gene; V was cut back by 0 bases and J by 4 bases. This CDR3 has 16 residues. Germline CDR1 and CDR2: SGHVS and FQNEAQ. The CDR3 nucleotides read TGTGCCAGCAGCTTAGCGCGGACAGGGAAGAATCAGCCCCAGCATTTT. This gives the protein CASSLARTGKNQPQHF.

This clonotype was seen many times. The CDR3, as DNA: TGTGCCAGCAGCTTGAGGAGCAATCAGCCCCAGCATTTT. Translating gives CASSLRSNQPQHF. The chain recombines TRBV5-6 with TRBJ1-5; D gene unclear. The CDR3 covers 13 residues. V was cut by 1 base and J by 1 base, with 3 bases left in between. Looked up from germline, CDR1 is SGHDT and CDR2 is YYEEEE.

This clonotype is classed as medium-sized. The rearrangement uses TRBV7-2 and TRBJ1-5; D unclear. CDR3 length equals 13 residues. CDR1 and CDR2 from the germline V gene are SGHTA and FQGNSA. V gave up 5 bases and J gave up 6 bases, with 11 bases separating them. The CDR3 spells CASSASASQPQHF. The DNA of the CDR3 is TGTGCCAGCAGCGCATCGGCGAGTCAGCCCCAGCATTTT.

The rearrangement uses TRBV20-1 and TRBJ2-7; D might be TRBD1 (5 bases). This CDR3 region has 12 residues. V gave up 0 bases and J gave up 4 bases, with 7 bases separating them. Per the germline V gene, CDR1 is DFQATT and CDR2 is SNEGSKA (reference sequence). The CDR3 spells CSAREGQYEQYF. CDR3 coding DNA: TGCAGTGCTAGAGAAGGACAATACGAGCAGTACTTC.

This clonotype was recorded at least ten times. DNA for the CDR3: TGTGCCATCAGTGCAGACAGCTCCTATAATTCACCCCTCCACTTT. Its protein product is CAISADSSYNSPLHF. The chain carries TRBV10-3 and TRBJ1-6; TRBD1 might be the D (5 bases). V lost 4 bases, J lost 0 bases, and 7 bases lay in between. Germline CDR1 reads ENHRY; CDR2 reads SYGVKD. The CDR3 totals 15 residues.

At least ten counts were recorded for this clonotype. The chain has TRBV20-1 and TRBJ2-3, with D unclear. V lost 3 bases and J 1 base, leaving 17 bases between the germline ends. The CDR3 length is 16 residues. Germline loops: CDR1 DFQATT, CDR2 SNEGSKA (reference sequence). CDR3 in amino acids: CSARAPTGPRTDTQYF. The CDR3 DNA follows: TGCAGTGCTAGGGCCCCGACGGGCCCTCGCACAGATACGCAGTATTTT.